The 12 T cell receptor beta chains listed next were all sequenced from one sample in a study of graft-versus-host responses after intestinal transplantation. The antigens of these receptors remain unknown. Repertoires were generated with immunoSEQ multiplex PCR, while TCRdb's copy carries only in-frame clones and drops some. This sample has tens of thousands of clones, with 90% found just once. The sequenced sample was unstimulated CD8+ T cells sorted from spleen or lymph node cells, obtained before transplant. These receptors all come from a human donor who was the organ donor for an intestinal transplant.

This clone was recorded a few times. The chain couples TRBV14 to TRBJ2-1; 8 positions agree with TRBD1. Trimming at V came to 2 bases and at J to 7 bases, leaving 7 bases not matched to a gene. Germline V CDR1 and CDR2: SGHDN, FVKESK. The CDR3 extends over 15 amino acids. CDR3 in amino acids: CASSQYQGAWNEQFF. The CDR3 DNA reads TGTGCCAGCAGCCAATACCAGGGGGCGTGGAATGAGCAGTTCTTC.

Turning to this clone: No conserved phenylalanine or tryptophan ends this CDR3, so it is likely a read error. No DNA is shown, since the ends of the CDR3 on it are uncertain; the CDR3 is the one TCRdb lists. This sequence joins TRBV30 and TRBJ1-4; no check of the table's D call, TRBD1, against the DNA was made. The germline V gene has CDR1 GTSNPN and CDR2 SVGIG (reference sequence). The CDR3 numbers 14 amino acids, ends counted. This CDR3 is CAWSVLNTLPGGLS.

This rearrangement joins TRBV28 to TRBJ1-5; 9 nucleotides line up with TRBD1. The germline gives CDR1 MDHEN, CDR2 SYDVKM. The length of the CDR3 is 14 residues. V was clipped by 6 bases and J by 5 bases; unmatched bases: 5. In DNA form, the CDR3 reads TGTGCCAGCAGCCCGGGACAGGGAGATCAGCCCCAGCATTTT. Its translation is CASSPGQGDQPQHF. Supplemented by reference TRBV28 and TRBJ1-5, the full variable domain reads DVKVTQSSRYLVKRTGEKVFLECVQDMDHENMFWYRQDPGLGLRLIYFSYDVKMKEKGDIPEGYSVSREKKERFSLILESASTNQTSMYLCASSPGQGDQPQHFGDGTRLSIL.

The CDR3 DNA reads as TGTGCCAGCAGTTCGGACAGATTTAATCAGCCCCAGCATTTT. Translated, it gives CASSSDRFNQPQHF. This sequence joins TRBV28 and TRBJ1-5; possibly TRBD1 for D (6 bases). Trimming removed 4 bases from V and 4 bases from J, with 11 bases in between. Germline CDR1 reads MDHEN; CDR2 reads SYDVKM. CDR3 length: 14 amino acids. Filled out from reference TRBV28 and TRBJ1-5, the complete variable domain reads DVKVTQSSRYLVKRTGEKVFLECVQDMDHENMFWYRQDPGLGLRLIYFSYDVKMKEKGDIPEGYSVSREKKERFSLILESASTNQTSMYLCASSSDRFNQPQHFGDGTRLSIL.

J is TRBJ1-1 and V is TRBV19; no definite D call. CDR3 length equals 18 residues. The V end lost 3 bases, the J end lost 0 bases, and 20 bases lay between the germline ends. Germline V gene data show CDR1 as LNHDA and CDR2 as SQIVND (reference sequence). CDR3 DNA: TGTGCCAGTAGTATCGCGGGGTTATTAGACCTTATGAACACTGAAGCTTTCTTT. Its translation: CASSIAGLLDLMNTEAFF.

The rearrangement links TRBV7-9 to TRBJ2-7; 7 nucleotides align to TRBD1. Germline CDR1 SEHNR, CDR2 FQNEAQ (reference sequence). V shed 0 bases and J 4 bases; nucleotides not matched to a gene: 6. CDR3 length: 15 residues. CDR3 region: CASSLAQTGPYEQYV. In DNA form, the CDR3 reads TGTGCCAGCAGCTTAGCTCAGACAGGGCCATACGAGCAGTACGTC.

This clone was found once. V and J are TRBV11-3 and TRBJ2-7; TRBD2 matches 10 bases. The CDR3 extends over 14 amino acids. The germline CDR1 and CDR2 sequences are SGHNT and YENEEA. The trim removed 4 bases at V and 5 bases at J, leaving 5 bases unmatched. The CDR3 nucleotides read TGTGCCAGCAGCTATAAGCGGGGGGGCGACGAGCAGTACGTC. Its translation: CASSYKRGGDEQYV.

V is TRBV2 and J is TRBJ1-1; D remains unclear. Germline lookup yields CDR1 SNHLY and CDR2 FYNNEI. The CDR3 runs to 15 residues. V gave up 6 bases and J gave up 1 base, with 15 bases separating them. For the CDR3, the DNA is TGTGCCAGCAGCGAGGGTCCGGGAGAGAACACTGAAGCTTTCTTT. It yields the protein CASSEGPGENTEAFF.

The chain joins TRBV2 to TRBJ2-1, with a weak D call TRBD2 (7 bases). CDR3 length: 14 residues. Trimming pared 7 bases from V and 1 base from J, leaving 11 bases between. The V gene's germline CDR1 is SNHLY and CDR2 FYNNEI. The CDR3 coding sequence is TGTGCCAGCATAGGGGGGGGGTCCTACAATGAGCAGTTCTTC. Translated, it gives CASIGGGSYNEQFF.

The chain uses TRBV19 and TRBJ2-5; the match to TRBD2 covers 7 bases. Germline lookup yields CDR1 LNHDA and CDR2 SQIVND (reference sequence). This CDR3 spans 17 amino acids. J was trimmed by 3 bases and V by 4 bases; bases with no gene match: 14. CDR3 in amino acids: CASSRAKAGGWKETQYF. CDR3 bases: TGTGCCAGTAGTAGGGCTAAGGCCGGGGGGTGGAAAGAGACCCAGTACTTC.

The chain uses TRBV18 and TRBJ2-3, with 10 bases matching TRBD2. There are 14 residues in the CDR3. The trim removed 5 bases at V and 6 bases at J, leaving 5 bases unmatched. Per the germline V gene, CDR1 is KGHSH and CDR2 is LQKENI. The CDR3 bases are TGTGCCAGCTCAATCGGGACTAGCGACGATACGCAGTATTTT. Translation gives CASSIGTSDDTQYF.

The CDR3 DNA sequence: TGTGCCAGCAGCTTTCAAACAACCGCTGGAAACACCATATATTTT. Encoded protein: CASSFQTTAGNTIYF. The chain couples TRBV11-2 to TRBJ1-3, with no clear D. This CDR3 has 15 residues. V was pared by 3 bases and J by 2 bases, with 11 bases between. Looked up from germline, CDR1 is SGHAT and CDR2 is FQNNGV.